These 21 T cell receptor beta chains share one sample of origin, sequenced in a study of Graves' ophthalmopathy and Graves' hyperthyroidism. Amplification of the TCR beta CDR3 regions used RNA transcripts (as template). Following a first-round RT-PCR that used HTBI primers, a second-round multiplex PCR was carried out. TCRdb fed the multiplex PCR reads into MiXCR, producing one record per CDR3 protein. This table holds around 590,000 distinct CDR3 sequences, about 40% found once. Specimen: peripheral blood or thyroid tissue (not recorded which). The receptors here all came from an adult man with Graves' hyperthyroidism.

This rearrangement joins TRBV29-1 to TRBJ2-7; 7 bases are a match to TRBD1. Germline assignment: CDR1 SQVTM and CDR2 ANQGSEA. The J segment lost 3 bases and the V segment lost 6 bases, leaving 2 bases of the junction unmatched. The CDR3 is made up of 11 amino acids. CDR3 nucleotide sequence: TGCAGCGTGACAGGGCACTACGAGCAGTACTTC. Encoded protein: CSVTGHYEQYF.

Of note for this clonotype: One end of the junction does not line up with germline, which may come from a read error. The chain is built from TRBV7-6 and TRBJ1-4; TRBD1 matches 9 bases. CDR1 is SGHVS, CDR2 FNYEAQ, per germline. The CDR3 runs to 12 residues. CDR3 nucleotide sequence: TGTGCCAGCAGCTTAGAGGGACAGGGCGTCTCGTTT. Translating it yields CASSLEGQGVSF.

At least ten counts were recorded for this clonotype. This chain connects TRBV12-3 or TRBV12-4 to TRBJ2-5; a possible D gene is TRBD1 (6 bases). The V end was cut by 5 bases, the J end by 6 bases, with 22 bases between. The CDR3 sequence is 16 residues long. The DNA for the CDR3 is TGTGCCAGCAGTCCTTACCTTGGGGGCACCGTGCAGACCCAGTACTTC. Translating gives CASSPYLGGTVQTQYF.

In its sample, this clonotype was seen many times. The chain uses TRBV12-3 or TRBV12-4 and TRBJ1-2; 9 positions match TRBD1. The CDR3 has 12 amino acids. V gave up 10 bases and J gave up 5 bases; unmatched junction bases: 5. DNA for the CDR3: TGTGCCAACAGGGGGCGCGGGTATGGCTACACCTTC. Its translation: CANRGRGYGYTF.

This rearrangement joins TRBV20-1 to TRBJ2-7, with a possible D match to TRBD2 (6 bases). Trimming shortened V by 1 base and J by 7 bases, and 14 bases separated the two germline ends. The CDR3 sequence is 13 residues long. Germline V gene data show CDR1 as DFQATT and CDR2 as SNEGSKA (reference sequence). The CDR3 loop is CSARGGGNNEQYF. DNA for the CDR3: TGCAGTGCTAGAGGTGGAGGGAACAATGAGCAGTACTTC.

This CDR3 reads CASSTESTDTQYF. The CDR3 DNA is TGTGCCAGTAGTACAGAGAGCACAGATACGCAGTATTTT. This chain uses TRBV19 with TRBJ2-3; D is unclear. V was trimmed by 4 bases and J by 0 bases, leaving 5 bases between them. The CDR3 is made up of 13 amino acids. CDR1 and CDR2 from the germline V gene are LNHDA and SQIVND (reference sequence).

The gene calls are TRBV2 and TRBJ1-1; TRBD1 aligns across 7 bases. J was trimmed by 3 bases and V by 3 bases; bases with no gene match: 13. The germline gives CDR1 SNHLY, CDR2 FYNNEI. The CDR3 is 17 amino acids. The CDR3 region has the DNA TGTGCCAGCAGTGATGCTACGGCGACAGGGAAGGACACTGAAGCTTTCTTT. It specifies CASSDATATGKDTEAFF.

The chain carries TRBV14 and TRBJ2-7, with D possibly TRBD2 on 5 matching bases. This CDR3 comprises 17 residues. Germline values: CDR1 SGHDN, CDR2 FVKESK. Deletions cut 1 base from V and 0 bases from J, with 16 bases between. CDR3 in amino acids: CASSQAGNLLFSYEQYF. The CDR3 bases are TGTGCCAGCAGCCAAGCGGGGAATTTGCTCTTCTCCTACGAGCAGTACTTC. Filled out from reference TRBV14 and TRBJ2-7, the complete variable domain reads EAGVTQFPSHSVIEKGQTVTLRCDPISGHDNLYWYRRVMGKEIKFLLHFVKESKQDESGMPNNRFLAERTGGTYSTLKVQPAELEDSGVYFCASSQAGNLLFSYEQYFGPGTRLTVT.

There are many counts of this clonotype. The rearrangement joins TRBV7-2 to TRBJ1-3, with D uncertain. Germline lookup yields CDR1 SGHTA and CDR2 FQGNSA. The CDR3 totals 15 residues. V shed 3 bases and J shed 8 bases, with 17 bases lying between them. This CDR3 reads CASSLGTALEDTIYF. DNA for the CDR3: TGTGCCAGCAGCTTGGGAACGGCCCTGGAAGACACCATATATTTT.

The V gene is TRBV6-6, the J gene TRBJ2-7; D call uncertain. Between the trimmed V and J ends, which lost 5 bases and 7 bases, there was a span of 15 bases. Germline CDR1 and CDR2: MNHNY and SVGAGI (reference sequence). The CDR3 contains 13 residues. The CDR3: CASSELPRNEQYF. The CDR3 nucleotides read TGTGCCAGCAGTGAACTACCAAGGAATGAGCAGTACTTC.

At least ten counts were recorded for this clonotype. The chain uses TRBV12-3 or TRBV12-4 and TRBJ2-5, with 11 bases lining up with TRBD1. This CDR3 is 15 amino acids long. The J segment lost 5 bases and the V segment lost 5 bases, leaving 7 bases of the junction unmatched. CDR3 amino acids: CASSRGQGALETQYF. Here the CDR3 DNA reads TGTGCCAGCAGTCGCGGACAGGGGGCTTTGGAGACCCAGTACTTC.

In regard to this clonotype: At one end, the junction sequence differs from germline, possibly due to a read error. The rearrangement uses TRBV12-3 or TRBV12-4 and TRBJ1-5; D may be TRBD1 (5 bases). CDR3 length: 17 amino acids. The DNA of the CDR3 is TGTGCCAGCAGCTTAGGGGCCGTAGCAGGGTCGAATCAGCCCCAGCATTTT. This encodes CASSLGAVAGSNQPQHF.

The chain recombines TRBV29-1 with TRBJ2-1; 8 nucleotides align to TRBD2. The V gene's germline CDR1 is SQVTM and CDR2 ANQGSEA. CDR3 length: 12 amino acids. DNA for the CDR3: TGCAGTAGCCGGGAGGGTCCCAATGAGCAGTTCTTC. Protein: CSSREGPNEQFF.

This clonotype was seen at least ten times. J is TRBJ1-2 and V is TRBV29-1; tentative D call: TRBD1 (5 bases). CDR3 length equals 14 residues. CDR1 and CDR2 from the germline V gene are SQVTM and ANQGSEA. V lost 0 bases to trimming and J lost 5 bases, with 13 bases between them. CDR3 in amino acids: CSVEDGGAWYGYTF. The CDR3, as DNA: TGCAGCGTTGAAGATGGCGGGGCGTGGTATGGCTACACCTTC.

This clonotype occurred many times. The CDR3 sequence is CATSDATGTGAFPFGYTF. The CDR3 DNA sequence: TGTGCCACCAGTGATGCCACCGGGACAGGGGCGTTCCCTTTCGGCTACACCTTC. The chain is built from TRBV24-1 and TRBJ1-2; TRBD1 matches 10 bases. V gave up 3 bases and J gave up 8 bases; unmatched junction bases: 17. The CDR3 consists of 18 residues. In germline, CDR1 is KGHDR, CDR2 SFDVKD.

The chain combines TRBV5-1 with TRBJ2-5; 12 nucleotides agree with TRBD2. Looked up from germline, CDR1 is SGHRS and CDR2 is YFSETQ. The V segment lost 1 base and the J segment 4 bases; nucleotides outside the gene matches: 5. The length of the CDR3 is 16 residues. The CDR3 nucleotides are TGCGCCAGCAGCTTGAGACTAGCGGGAGCCGTAGAGACCCAGTACTTC. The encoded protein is CASSLRLAGAVETQYF.

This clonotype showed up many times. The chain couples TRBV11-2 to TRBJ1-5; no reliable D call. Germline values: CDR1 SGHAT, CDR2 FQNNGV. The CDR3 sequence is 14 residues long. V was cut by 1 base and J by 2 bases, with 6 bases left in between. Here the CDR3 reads CASSLVRRNQPQHF. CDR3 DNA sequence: TGTGCCAGCAGCTTAGTTCGTCGCAATCAGCCCCAGCATTTT. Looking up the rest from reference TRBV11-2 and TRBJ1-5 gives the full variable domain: EAGVAQSPRYKIIEKRQSVAFWCNPISGHATLYWYQQILGQGPKLLIQFQNNGVVDDSQLPKDRFSAERLKGVDSTLKIQPAKLEDSAVYLCASSLVRRNQPQHFGDGTRLSIL.

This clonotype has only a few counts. The CDR3: CASSPGTAIFTDTQYF. Written as DNA, the CDR3 is TGTGCCAGCTCTCCCGGGACAGCAATTTTCACAGATACGCAGTATTTT. The V gene is TRBV7-8, the J gene TRBJ2-3; 7 nucleotides line up with TRBD1. The CDR3 extends over 16 amino acids. The germline V gene has CDR1 SGHVS and CDR2 FQNEAQ. J lost 2 bases, V lost 8 bases, and 13 bases had no gene match. Filled out from reference TRBV7-8 and TRBJ2-3, the complete variable domain reads GAGVSQSPRYKVAKRGQDVALRCDPISGHVSLFWYQQALGQGPEFLTYFQNEAQLDKSGLPSDRFFAERPEGSVSTLKIQRTQQEDSAVYLCASSPGTAIFTDTQYFGPGTRLTVL.

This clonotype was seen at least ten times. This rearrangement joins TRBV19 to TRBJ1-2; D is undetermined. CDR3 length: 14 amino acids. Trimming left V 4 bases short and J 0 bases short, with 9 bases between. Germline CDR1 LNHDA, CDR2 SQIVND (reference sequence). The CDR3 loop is CASSRYDPNYGYTF. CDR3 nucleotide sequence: TGTGCCAGTAGTAGGTACGACCCTAACTATGGCTACACCTTC. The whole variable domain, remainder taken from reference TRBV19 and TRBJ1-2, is DGGITQSPKYLFRKEGQNVTLSCEQNLNHDAMYWYRQDPGQGLRLIYYSQIVNDFQKGDIAEGYSVSREKKESFPLTVTSAQKNPTAFYLCASSRYDPNYGYTFGSGTRLTVV.

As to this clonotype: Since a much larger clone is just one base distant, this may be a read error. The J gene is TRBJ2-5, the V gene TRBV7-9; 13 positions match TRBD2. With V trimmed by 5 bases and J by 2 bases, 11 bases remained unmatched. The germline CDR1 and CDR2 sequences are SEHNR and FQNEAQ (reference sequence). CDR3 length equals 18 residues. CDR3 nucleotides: TGTGCCAGCAGCATCGGACTAGCGGGAGCGGGAATTCAAGAGACCCAGTACTTC. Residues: CASSIGLAGAGIQETQYF.

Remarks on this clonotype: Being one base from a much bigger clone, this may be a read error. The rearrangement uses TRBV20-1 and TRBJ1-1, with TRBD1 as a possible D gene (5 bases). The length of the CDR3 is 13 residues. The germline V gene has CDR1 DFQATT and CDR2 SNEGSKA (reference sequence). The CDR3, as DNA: TGCAGTGCTAGGGGGGTGGGTTACACTGAAGCTTCCTTT. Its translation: CSARGVGYTEASF.